The following is a TCR beta chain sequence with its context. Antigen unknown. TCRdb used MiXCR to reprocess the reads, holding one entry per CDR3 protein. The table lists hundreds of thousands of distinct CDR3 sequences, roughly 34% of them singletons. The germline V gene has CDR1 MNHEY and CDR2 SVGEGT. Trimming at V came to 1 base and at J to 6 bases, leaving 6 bases not matched to a gene. This CDR3 comprises 15 residues. These data originate in a study of T cell repertoires in cytomegalovirus infection. This rearrangement joins TRBV6-2 or TRBV6-3 to TRBJ1-2; TRBD1 agrees at 9 bases. The receptor comes from a human donor in good health (CMV status not recorded). Some clones in this sample may be carry-over from other donors' samples. Material: cultured PBMCs, obtained from culture after CMV antigen stimulation. DNA for the CDR3: TGTGCCAGCAGTTACTACGGGACAGGGTTTAATGGCTACACCTTC. This gives the protein CASSYYGTGFNGYTF.